One and the same sample provided the 21 T cell receptor beta chains below, sequenced in a study of T cell repertoires in cytomegalovirus infection. TCRdb re-called the reads through MiXCR, storing one row per CDR3 protein. The sample includes about 490,000 distinct CDR3 sequences, roughly 10% seen only once; the top ten take roughly 10%. Sequencing was performed on PBMCs. Receptor source: a human donor in good health (CMV status not recorded). Some clones in this sample may be carry-over from other donors' samples.

The table lists this clonotype with many counts. This chain joins TRBV7-3 and TRBJ2-1, with 9 bases fitting TRBD2. The CDR3 covers 13 residues. V shed 0 bases and J 11 bases; nucleotides not matched to a gene: 2. Germline V gene data show CDR1 as SGHTA and CDR2 as FQGTGA. In DNA form, the CDR3 reads TGTGCCAGCAGCTTAACGACTAGCGGCCAGCAGTTCTTC. It codes for CASSLTTSGQQFF.

This clonotype was seen at least ten times. The V call is TRBV6-1, the J call TRBJ2-7; 7 bases agree with TRBD1. V shed 1 base and J 5 bases; nucleotides not matched to a gene: 11. The V gene's germline CDR1 is MNHNS and CDR2 SASEGT. The CDR3 is 16 amino acids. The CDR3 region is CASSEEVRGGTDEQYF. For the CDR3, the DNA is TGTGCCAGCAGTGAAGAGGTTCGAGGGGGCACAGACGAGCAGTACTTC.

This clonotype was observed a few times. The rearrangement links TRBV5-1 to TRBJ2-5, with TRBD1 identical over 7 bases. Germline CDR1 SGHRS, CDR2 YFSETQ. J was trimmed by 7 bases and V by 0 bases; bases with no gene match: 6. The CDR3 is made up of 14 amino acids. The CDR3 nucleotides are TGCGCCAGCAGCTTGGAGAGACAGGGCACGACCCAGTACTTC. The encoded protein is CASSLERQGTTQYF.

This clonotype has at least ten counts. The chain joins TRBV6-5 to TRBJ1-1; D call uncertain. The length of the CDR3 is 13 residues. Trimming left V 6 bases short and J 10 bases short, with 18 bases between. The germline V gene has CDR1 MNHEY and CDR2 SVGAGI. CDR3 coding DNA: TGTGCCAGCAGGGCCCCCGCGTCCGAGGGAGCTTTCTTT. Translating it yields CASRAPASEGAFF.

This clonotype was detected ten times or more. This chain joins TRBV4-1 and TRBJ1-3; no firm D call. V shed 5 bases and J shed 0 bases, with 11 bases lying between them. This CDR3 contains 15 residues. Germline V lookup: CDR1 MGHRA, CDR2 YSYEKL. The CDR3 bases are TGCGCCAGCAGCTACGAAACTTACTCTGGAAACACCATATATTTT. As protein: CASSYETYSGNTIYF.

This clonotype was seen many times. The rearrangement joins TRBV28 to TRBJ2-3, with D tentatively TRBD1 or TRBD2 (5 bases each). This CDR3 comprises 13 residues. Germline CDR1 is MDHEN and CDR2 is SYDVKM. Trimming took off 8 bases at V and 6 bases at J, with 15 bases between the two ends. In DNA, the CDR3 is TGTGCCAGCTGGCTGGTGGGACCCGATACGCAGTATTTT. It specifies CASWLVGPDTQYF.

The rearrangement joins TRBV20-1 to TRBJ2-2; D is possibly TRBD2 (6 bases). CDR3 size: 14 residues. Trimming took 6 bases from V and 5 from J, leaving 16 bases between them. Per germline, CDR1 DFQATT and CDR2 SNEGSKA (reference sequence). Written as DNA, the CDR3 is TGCAGTGCGAGGGGACCAGCGGGTACCGGGGAGCTGTTTTTT. It is translated as CSARGPAGTGELFF.

The table lists this clonotype with many counts. This chain links TRBV19 with TRBJ1-5; D is ambiguous. The CDR3 has 14 residues. V was cut by 4 bases and J by 2 bases, with 9 bases left in between. Germline CDR1 reads LNHDA; CDR2 reads SQIVND (reference sequence). CDR3 DNA sequence: TGTGCCAGTAGTAAGAGGGAGGGCAATCAGCCCCAGCATTTT. Translated, it gives CASSKREGNQPQHF.

This clonotype was seen more than once but under ten times. The chain has TRBV20-1 and TRBJ1-1, with 7 positions matching TRBD1. The germline V gene has CDR1 DFQATT and CDR2 SNEGSKA (reference sequence). J was trimmed by 4 bases and V by 5 bases; bases with no gene match: 4. CDR3 length equals 12 residues. Written as DNA, the CDR3 is TGCAGTGCTGGAGGGGGCCGCACTGAAGCTTTCTTT. Protein: CSAGGGRTEAFF.

This chain links TRBV20-1 with TRBJ2-3, with 8 bases lining up with TRBD1. The CDR3 sequence is 13 residues long. Germline CDR1 and CDR2: DFQATT and SNEGSKA (reference sequence). V lost 8 bases, J lost 1 base, and 5 bases stayed unmatched. Written as DNA, the CDR3 is TGCAGTCCACCGACAGGGGGCACAGATACGCAGTATTTT. Translation gives CSPPTGGTDTQYF.

The V call is TRBV13, the J call TRBJ2-7; 11 positions match TRBD1. Germline lookup yields CDR1 PRHDT and CDR2 FYEKMQ (reference sequence). V shed 5 bases, J shed 0 bases, and the junction held 6 bases outside the gene matches. The length of the CDR3 is 16 residues. In nucleotides, the CDR3 is TGTGCCAGCAGCACCCTGGGGACAGGGGGCTCCTACGAGCAGTACTTC. Translation gives CASSTLGTGGSYEQYF.

This clonotype was counted at least ten times. The V and J genes are TRBV5-1 and TRBJ2-7, with D perhaps matching TRBD2 (6 bases). Per the germline V gene, CDR1 is SGHRS and CDR2 is YFSETQ. V lost 0 bases and J 3 bases, leaving 7 bases between the germline ends. The CDR3 has 13 residues. The CDR3 region is CASSLASDYEQYF. The CDR3 DNA is TGCGCCAGCAGCTTGGCTAGCGACTACGAGCAGTACTTC.

V usage is TRBV5-1 and J usage is TRBJ2-5, with unresolved D. The CDR3 loop spans 13 amino acids. Trimming left V 1 base short and J 4 bases short, with 8 bases between. Germline CDR1 SGHRS, CDR2 YFSETQ. The CDR3 region is CASSLISGETQYF. Here the CDR3 DNA reads TGCGCCAGCAGCTTGATTTCGGGAGAGACCCAGTACTTC.

This clonotype has a count of ten or more. J is TRBJ1-1 and V is TRBV29-1; D is ambiguous. The CDR3 contains 10 residues. CDR1 SQVTM and CDR2 ANQGSEA come from the germline V gene. As DNA, the CDR3 is TGCACGCCGGGAGAGACTGAAGCTTTCTTT. Its translation is CTPGETEAFF.

This clonotype was seen at least ten times. The rearrangement uses TRBV7-2 and TRBJ1-4; no definite D call. The CDR3 extends over 16 amino acids. The V end lost 4 bases, the J end lost 7 bases, and 19 bases lay between the germline ends. Per germline, CDR1 SGHTA and CDR2 FQGNSA. CDR3 residues: CASSSRRPTGSEKLFF. DNA of the CDR3: TGTGCCAGCAGCTCACGAAGACCCACGGGAAGTGAAAAACTGTTTTTT.

With regard to this clonotype: A clone one base away is much larger, so this may be a read error. V is TRBV2 and J is TRBJ1-6; tentative D call: TRBD1 (5 bases). Trimming left V 6 bases short and J 6 bases short, with 15 bases between. Germline V gene data show CDR1 as SNHLY and CDR2 as FYNNEI. The length of the CDR3 is 15 residues. CDR3 sequence: CASRGRQGCNSPLHF. As DNA, the CDR3 is TGTGCCAGCAGGGGCAGGCAGGGCTGTAATTCACCCCTCCACTTT.

This clonotype was seen ten or more times. The chain is built from TRBV7-8 and TRBJ1-5, with no clear D. Germline CDR1 reads SGHVS; CDR2 reads FQNEAQ. The CDR3 totals 17 residues. The V gene lost 2 bases and the J gene lost 3 bases, with 17 bases spanning the gap. This CDR3 reads CASSLIRREGINQPQHF. CDR3 coding DNA: TGTGCCAGCAGCTTAATCCGAAGGGAGGGAATCAATCAGCCCCAGCATTTT. The whole variable domain, remainder taken from reference TRBV7-8 and TRBJ1-5, is GAGVSQSPRYKVAKRGQDVALRCDPISGHVSLFWYQQALGQGPEFLTYFQNEAQLDKSGLPSDRFFAERPEGSVSTLKIQRTQQEDSAVYLCASSLIRREGINQPQHFGDGTRLSIL.

The sample holds a few counts of this clonotype. The chain joins TRBV28 to TRBJ2-7; no firm D call. CDR1 is MDHEN and CDR2 is SYDVKM in the germline V gene. The germline V and J ends were trimmed by 1 base and 5 bases, with 6 bases remaining between them. This CDR3 is built from 12 residues. The CDR3 spells CASSLLADEQYF. Here the CDR3 DNA reads TGTGCCAGCAGTTTATTGGCAGACGAGCAGTACTTC.

Here the CDR3 DNA reads TGTGCCAGCAGCCAAGAGAGCATAGCGGGCTCCTACGAGCAGTACTTC. It is translated as CASSQESIAGSYEQYF. The chain joins TRBV4-2 to TRBJ2-7; the match to TRBD2 covers 7 bases. Trimming at V came to 0 bases and at J to 0 bases, leaving 5 bases not matched to a gene. The germline V gene encodes CDR1 LGHNA and CDR2 YNFKEQ. The CDR3 is 16 amino acids.

The CDR3 coding sequence is TGTGCCAGCAGCGTCACCCCGACGAGCACAGATACGCAGTATTTT. It is translated as CASSVTPTSTDTQYF. The chain carries TRBV9 and TRBJ2-3, with no clear D. The CDR3 extends over 15 amino acids. V was cut by 2 bases and J by 0 bases, with 10 bases left in between. Germline lookup yields CDR1 SGDLS and CDR2 YYNGEE. The full variable domain, with the rest looked up from reference TRBV9 and TRBJ2-3, is DSGVTQTPKHLITATGQRVTLRCSPRSGDLSVYWYQQSLDQGLQFLIQYYNGEERAKGNILERFSAQQFPDLHSELNLSSLELGDSALYFCASSVTPTSTDTQYFGPGTRLTVL.

This clonotype was counted at least ten times. The rearrangement joins TRBV6-1 to TRBJ2-1; 8 bases are a match to TRBD2. The CDR3 loop spans 12 amino acids. Germline V gene sequence: CDR1 MNHNS, CDR2 SASEGT. CDR3 in amino acids: CKRGGSYNEQFF. The CDR3 region has the DNA TGTAAACGCGGGGGGAGCTACAATGAGCAGTTCTTC.